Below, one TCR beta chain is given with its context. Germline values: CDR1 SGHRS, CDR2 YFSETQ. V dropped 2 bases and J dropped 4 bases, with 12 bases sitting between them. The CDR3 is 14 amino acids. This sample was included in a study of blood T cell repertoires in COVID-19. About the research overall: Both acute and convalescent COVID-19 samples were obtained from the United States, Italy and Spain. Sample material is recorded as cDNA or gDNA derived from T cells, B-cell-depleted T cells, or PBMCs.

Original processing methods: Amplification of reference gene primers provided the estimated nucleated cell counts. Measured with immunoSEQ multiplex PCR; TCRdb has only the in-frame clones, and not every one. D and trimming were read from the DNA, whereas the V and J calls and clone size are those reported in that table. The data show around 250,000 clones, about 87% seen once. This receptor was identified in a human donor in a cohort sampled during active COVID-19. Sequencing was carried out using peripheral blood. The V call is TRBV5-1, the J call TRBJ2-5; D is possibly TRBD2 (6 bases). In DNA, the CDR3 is TGCGCCAGCAGCTTTACGGGAGTGGGAGAGACCCAGTACTTC. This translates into CASSFTGVGETQYF.